This T cell receptor beta chain originates from a study of shared clonotypes between healthy human individuals. Background on the study: Donors had three CD4 naive, three CD4 memory, two CD8 naive and one CD8 memory plate apiece.

Naive CD8 populations comprised CD45RO-negative cells positively selected for CCR7, excluding terminally differentiated effector memory CD45RA+ cells. Donors had no recently reported acute infections or vaccinations and were HIV-negative. Method: immunoSEQ multiplex PCR; TCRdb's copy keeps in-frame clones and lacks some. Of just over 2,000,000 clones listed, about 95% are singletons. Whole-study findings and limits: Rarefaction exposed incomplete sorted-subset sequencing despite large depth.

Details on this clone: Its antigen is currently unknown. The identical CDR3 is also encoded by other nucleotide sequences in the sample.

The TCR sequence derives from a man in his late teens or twenties in good health. Sequenced sample: naive CD8+ T cells sorted from blood.

CDR3 region: CASSLEGVSYEQYF. CDR3 DNA: TGTGCCAGCAGCTTAGAAGGGGTCTCCTACGAGCAGTACTTC. The J gene is TRBJ2-7, the V gene TRBV7-9; possible D gene TRBD1, 5 bases. The germline V gene has CDR1 SEHNR and CDR2 FQNEAQ (reference sequence). This CDR3 comprises 14 residues. Trimming took 1 base from V and 0 from J, leaving 7 bases between them.